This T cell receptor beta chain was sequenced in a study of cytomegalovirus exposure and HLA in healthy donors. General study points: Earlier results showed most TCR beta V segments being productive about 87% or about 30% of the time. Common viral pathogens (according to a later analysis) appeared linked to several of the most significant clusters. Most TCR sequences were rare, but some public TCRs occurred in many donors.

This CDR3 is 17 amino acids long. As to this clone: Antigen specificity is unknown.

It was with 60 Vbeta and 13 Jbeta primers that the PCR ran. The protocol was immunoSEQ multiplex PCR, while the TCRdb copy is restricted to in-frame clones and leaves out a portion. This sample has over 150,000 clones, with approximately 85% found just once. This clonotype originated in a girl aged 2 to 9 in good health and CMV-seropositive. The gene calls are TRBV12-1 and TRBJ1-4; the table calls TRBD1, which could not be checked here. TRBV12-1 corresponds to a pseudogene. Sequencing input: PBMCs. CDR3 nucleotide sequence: TGTGCCAGCAGCCTCCACGGCAAGGACAGGGCTGGGGAAAAACTGTTTTTT. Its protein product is CASSLHGKDRAGEKLFF.